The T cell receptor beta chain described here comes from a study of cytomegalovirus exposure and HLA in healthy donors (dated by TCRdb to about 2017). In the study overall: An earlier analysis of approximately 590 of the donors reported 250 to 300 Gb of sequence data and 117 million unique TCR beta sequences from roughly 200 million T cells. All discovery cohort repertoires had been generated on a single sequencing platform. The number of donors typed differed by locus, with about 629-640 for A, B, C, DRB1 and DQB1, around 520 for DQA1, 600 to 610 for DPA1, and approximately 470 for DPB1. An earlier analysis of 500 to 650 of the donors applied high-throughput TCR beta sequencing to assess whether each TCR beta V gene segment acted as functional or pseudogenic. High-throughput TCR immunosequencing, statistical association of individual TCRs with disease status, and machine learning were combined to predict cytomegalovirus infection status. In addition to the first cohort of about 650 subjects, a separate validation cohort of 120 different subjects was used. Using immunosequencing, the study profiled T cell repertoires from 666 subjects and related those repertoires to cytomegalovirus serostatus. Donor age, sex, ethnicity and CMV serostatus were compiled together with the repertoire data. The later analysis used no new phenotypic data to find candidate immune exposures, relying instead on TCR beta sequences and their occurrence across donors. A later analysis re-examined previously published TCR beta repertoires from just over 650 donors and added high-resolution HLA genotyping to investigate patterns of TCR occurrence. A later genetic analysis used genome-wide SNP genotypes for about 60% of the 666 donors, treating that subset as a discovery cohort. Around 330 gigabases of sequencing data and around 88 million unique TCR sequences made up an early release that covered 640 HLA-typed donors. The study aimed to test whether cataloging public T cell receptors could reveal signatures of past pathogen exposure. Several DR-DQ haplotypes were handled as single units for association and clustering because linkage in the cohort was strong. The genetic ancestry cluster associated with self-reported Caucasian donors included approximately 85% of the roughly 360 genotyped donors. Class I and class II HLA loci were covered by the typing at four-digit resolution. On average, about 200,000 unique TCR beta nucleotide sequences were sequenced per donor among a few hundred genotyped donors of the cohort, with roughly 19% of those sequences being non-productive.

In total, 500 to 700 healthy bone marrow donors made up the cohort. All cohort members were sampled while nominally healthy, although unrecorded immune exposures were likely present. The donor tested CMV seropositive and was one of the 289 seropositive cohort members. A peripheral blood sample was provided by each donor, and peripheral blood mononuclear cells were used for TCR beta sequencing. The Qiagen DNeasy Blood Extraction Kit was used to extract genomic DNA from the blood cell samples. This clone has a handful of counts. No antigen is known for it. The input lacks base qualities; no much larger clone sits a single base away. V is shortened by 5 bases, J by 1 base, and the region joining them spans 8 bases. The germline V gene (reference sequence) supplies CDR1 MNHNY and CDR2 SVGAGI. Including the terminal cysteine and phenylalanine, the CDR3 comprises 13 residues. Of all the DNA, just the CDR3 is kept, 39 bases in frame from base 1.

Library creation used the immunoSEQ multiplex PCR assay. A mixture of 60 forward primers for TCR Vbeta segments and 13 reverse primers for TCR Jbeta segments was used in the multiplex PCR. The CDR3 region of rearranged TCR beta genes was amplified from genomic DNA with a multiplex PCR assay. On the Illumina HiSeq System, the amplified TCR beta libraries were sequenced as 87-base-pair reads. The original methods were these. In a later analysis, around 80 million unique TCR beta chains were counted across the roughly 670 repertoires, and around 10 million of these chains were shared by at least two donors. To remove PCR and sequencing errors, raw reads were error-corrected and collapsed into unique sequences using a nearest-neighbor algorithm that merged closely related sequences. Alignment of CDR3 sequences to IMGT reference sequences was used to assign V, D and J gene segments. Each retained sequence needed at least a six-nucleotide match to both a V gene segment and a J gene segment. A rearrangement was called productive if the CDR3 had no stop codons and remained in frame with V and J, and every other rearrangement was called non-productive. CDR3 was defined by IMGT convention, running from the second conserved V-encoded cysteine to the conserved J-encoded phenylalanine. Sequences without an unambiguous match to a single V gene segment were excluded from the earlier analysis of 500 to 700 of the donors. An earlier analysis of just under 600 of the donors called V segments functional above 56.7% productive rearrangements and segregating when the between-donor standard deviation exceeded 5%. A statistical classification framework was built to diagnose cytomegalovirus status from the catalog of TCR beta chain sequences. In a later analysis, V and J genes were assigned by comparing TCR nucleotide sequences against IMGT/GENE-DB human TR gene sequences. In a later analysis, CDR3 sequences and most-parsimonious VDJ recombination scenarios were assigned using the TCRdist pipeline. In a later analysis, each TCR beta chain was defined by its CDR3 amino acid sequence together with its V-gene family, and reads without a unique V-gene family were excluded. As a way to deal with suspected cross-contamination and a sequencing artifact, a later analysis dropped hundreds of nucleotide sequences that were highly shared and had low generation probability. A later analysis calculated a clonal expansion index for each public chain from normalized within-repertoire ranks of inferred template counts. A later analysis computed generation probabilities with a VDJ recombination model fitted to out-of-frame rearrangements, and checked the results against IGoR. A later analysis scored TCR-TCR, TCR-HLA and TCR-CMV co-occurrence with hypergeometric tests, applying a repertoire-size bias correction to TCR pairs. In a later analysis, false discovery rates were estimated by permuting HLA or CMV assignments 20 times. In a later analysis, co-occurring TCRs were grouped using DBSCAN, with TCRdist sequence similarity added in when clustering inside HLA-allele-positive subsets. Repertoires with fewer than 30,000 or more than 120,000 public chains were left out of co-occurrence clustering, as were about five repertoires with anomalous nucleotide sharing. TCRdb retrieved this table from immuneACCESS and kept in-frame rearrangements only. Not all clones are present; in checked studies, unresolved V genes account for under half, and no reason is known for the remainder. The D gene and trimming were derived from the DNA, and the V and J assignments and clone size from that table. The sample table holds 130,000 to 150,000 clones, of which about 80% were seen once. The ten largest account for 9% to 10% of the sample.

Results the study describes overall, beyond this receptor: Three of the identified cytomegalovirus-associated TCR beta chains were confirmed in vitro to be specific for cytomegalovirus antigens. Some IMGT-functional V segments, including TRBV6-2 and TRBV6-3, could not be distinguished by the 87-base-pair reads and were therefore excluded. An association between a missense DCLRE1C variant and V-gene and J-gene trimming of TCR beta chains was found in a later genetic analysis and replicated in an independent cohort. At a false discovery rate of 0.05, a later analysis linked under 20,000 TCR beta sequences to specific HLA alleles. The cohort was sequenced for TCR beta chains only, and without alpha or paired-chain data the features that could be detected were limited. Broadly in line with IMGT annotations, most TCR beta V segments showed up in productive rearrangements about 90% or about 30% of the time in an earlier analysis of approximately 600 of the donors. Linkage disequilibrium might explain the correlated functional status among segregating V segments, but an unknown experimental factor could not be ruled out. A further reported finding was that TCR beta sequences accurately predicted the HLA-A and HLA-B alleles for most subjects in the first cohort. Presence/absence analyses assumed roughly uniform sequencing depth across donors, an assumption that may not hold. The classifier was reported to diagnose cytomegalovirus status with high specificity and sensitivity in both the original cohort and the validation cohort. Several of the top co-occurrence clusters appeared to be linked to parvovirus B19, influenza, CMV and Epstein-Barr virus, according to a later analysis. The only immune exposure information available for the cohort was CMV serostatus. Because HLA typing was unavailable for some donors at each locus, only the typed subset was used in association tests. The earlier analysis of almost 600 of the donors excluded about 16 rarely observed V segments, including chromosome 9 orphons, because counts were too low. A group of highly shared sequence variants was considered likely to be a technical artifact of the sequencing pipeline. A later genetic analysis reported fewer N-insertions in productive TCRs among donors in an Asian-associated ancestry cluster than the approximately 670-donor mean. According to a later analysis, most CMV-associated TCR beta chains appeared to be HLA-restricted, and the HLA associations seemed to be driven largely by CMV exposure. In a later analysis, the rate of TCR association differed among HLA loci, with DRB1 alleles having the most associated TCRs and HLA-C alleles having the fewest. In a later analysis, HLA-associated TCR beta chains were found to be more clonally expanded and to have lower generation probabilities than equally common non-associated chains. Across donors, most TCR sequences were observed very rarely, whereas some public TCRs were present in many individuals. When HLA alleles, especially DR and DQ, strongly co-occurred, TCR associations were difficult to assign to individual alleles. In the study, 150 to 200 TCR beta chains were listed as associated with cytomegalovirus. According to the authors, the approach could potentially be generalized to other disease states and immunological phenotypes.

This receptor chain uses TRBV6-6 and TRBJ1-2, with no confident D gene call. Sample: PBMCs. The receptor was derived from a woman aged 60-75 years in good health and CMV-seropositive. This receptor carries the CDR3 CASSPTVNYGYTF. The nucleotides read TGTGCCAGCAGTCCTACGGTTAACTATGGCTACACCTTC.